Listed here are 21 T cell receptor beta chains from one sample, sequenced in a study of blood T cell repertoires in COVID-19 (dated by TCRdb to 2018 to 2021). The library was produced with the immunoSEQ multiplex PCR assay. What TCRdb holds here is the immuneACCESS table cut down to in-frame rearrangements. Part of the clones is not present; checked against another copy, under half of the missing clones reflect an unresolved V gene, and the others are unexplained. For this sample there are 150,000 to 200,000 clones; about 86% appear just once. Roughly 9.7% of the sample belongs to the ten largest clones. The sequencing input was peripheral blood. The receptors were gathered from a woman in her fifties or sixties with COVID-19, enrolled during active disease.

The J gene is TRBJ2-7, the V gene TRBV11-3; a possible D gene is TRBD2 (5 bases). This CDR3 spans 14 amino acids. V lost 3 bases to trimming and J lost 0 bases, with 9 bases between them. Germline V gene data show CDR1 as SGHNT and CDR2 as YENEEA. This chain's CDR3 is CASSLGGSSYEQYF. CDR3 nucleotides: TGTGCCAGCAGCTTGGGCGGGTCCTCCTACGAGCAGTACTTC.

The chain has TRBV4-1 and TRBJ2-5, with D possibly being TRBD1 (6 bases). This CDR3 spans 13 amino acids. Germline V gene sequence: CDR1 MGHRA, CDR2 YSYEKL. With 6 bases removed from V and 1 base from J, the gap between germline ends came to 9 bases. The DNA of the CDR3 is TGCGCCAGCAGAGGGACATCCCAAGAGACCCAGTACTTC. Its protein is CASRGTSQETQYF.

A note on this clone: The same CDR3 can be traced to other DNA sequences in this sample. This rearrangement joins TRBV19 to TRBJ2-3, with TRBD2 identical over 7 bases. Unmatched junction bases numbered 6, after V lost 3 bases and J lost 6 bases. Germline assignment: CDR1 LNHDA and CDR2 SQIVND (reference sequence). The CDR3 length is 14 residues. This CDR3 is CASSIGGGPDTQYF. The CDR3 region has the DNA TGTGCCAGTAGTATCGGGGGAGGGCCGGATACGCAGTATTTT.

The chain carries TRBV30 and TRBJ2-3, with D unclear. The CDR3 covers 15 residues. The germline gives CDR1 GTSNPN, CDR2 SVGIG (reference sequence). V shed 0 bases and J shed 0 bases, with 10 bases lying between them. In nucleotides, the CDR3 is TGTGCCTGGAGTGTATTAGCCGAAAGCACAGATACGCAGTATTTT. It is translated as CAWSVLAESTDTQYF. The whole variable domain, filled in from reference TRBV30 and TRBJ2-3, reads SQTIHQWPATLVQPVGSPLSLECTVEGTSNPNLYWYRQAAGRGLQLLFYSVGIGQISSEVPQNLSASRPQDRQFILSSKKLLLSDSGFYLCAWSVLAESTDTQYFGPGTRLTVL.

This chain links TRBV4-3 with TRBJ2-1; D possibly corresponds to TRBD2 (6 bases). This CDR3 has 15 residues. V was shortened by 0 bases and J by 2 bases, with 8 bases between the two germline ends. Looked up from germline, CDR1 is LGHNA and CDR2 is YSLEER. The DNA for the CDR3 is TGCGCCAGCAGCCAAGATCGGGGGACCTACAATGAGCAGTTCTTC. Its protein product is CASSQDRGTYNEQFF.

The V gene is TRBV6-5, the J gene TRBJ1-5; D might be TRBD1 (6 bases). The V end lost 6 bases, the J end lost 8 bases, and 14 bases lay between the germline ends. The CDR3 consists of 13 residues. CDR1 is MNHEY, CDR2 SVGAGI, per germline. CDR3 loop: CASSRGTHEPQHF. DNA for the CDR3: TGTGCCAGCAGCCGAGGGACACACGAGCCCCAGCATTTT.

This clone was seen more than once but under ten times. The chain links TRBV18 to TRBJ1-5; 10 bases map to TRBD1. V lost 4 bases, J lost 4 bases, and 1 base stayed unmatched. Per the germline V gene, CDR1 is KGHSH and CDR2 is LQKENI. The CDR3 has 14 amino acids. The CDR3 sequence is CASSLGQGNQPQHF. CDR3 in DNA: TGTGCCAGCTCACTGGGACAGGGGAATCAGCCCCAGCATTTT.

The chain combines TRBV11-3 with TRBJ2-7; 8 bases fit TRBD1. Germline V lookup: CDR1 SGHNT, CDR2 YENEEA. V dropped 7 bases and J dropped 3; count of bases not matched to a gene: 5. The CDR3 contains 13 residues. Here the CDR3 DNA reads TGTGCCAGCAAGACAGGGGTCGACTACGAGCAGTACTTC. As protein: CASKTGVDYEQYF.

The V and J genes are TRBV7-2 and TRBJ2-7, with a weak D call TRBD2 (5 bases). The CDR3 consists of 14 residues. Germline CDR1 is SGHTA and CDR2 is FQGNSA. The V end lost 1 base, the J end lost 3 bases, and 10 bases lay between the germline ends. The CDR3 protein is CASSLGRWVYEQYF. As DNA, the CDR3 is TGTGCCAGCAGCTTAGGGAGGTGGGTCTACGAGCAGTACTTC.

V gene TRBV24-1 combines with J gene TRBJ1-5; 8 nucleotides match TRBD1. J was trimmed by 1 base and V by 7 bases; bases with no gene match: 5. Germline CDR1 KGHDR, CDR2 SFDVKD. This CDR3 is 15 amino acids long. CDR3: CATSRTGSSNQPQHF. For the CDR3, the DNA is TGTGCCACCAGCCGGACAGGGTCGAGCAATCAGCCCCAGCATTTT.

This chain uses TRBV28 with TRBJ1-2, with 8 bases fitting TRBD1. CDR1 is MDHEN, CDR2 SYDVKM, per germline. J was trimmed by 3 bases and V by 7 bases; bases with no gene match: 10. This CDR3 region has 15 residues. CDR3 in DNA: TGTGCCAGCAACCTGGAGGGGACAGGCTACTATGGCTACACCTTC. It specifies CASNLEGTGYYGYTF.

V is TRBV9 and J is TRBJ1-2, with 7 nucleotides matching TRBD1. Germline loops: CDR1 SGDLS, CDR2 YYNGEE. The CDR3 runs to 14 residues. J gave up 4 bases and V 4 bases, and 7 bases lay outside the gene matches. The CDR3, as DNA: TGTGCCAGCAGCCTGAGACAGGGCCCCTATGGCTACACCTTC. The encoded protein is CASSLRQGPYGYTF. The complete variable domain, with remaining parts taken from reference TRBV9 and TRBJ1-2, reads DSGVTQTPKHLITATGQRVTLRCSPRSGDLSVYWYQQSLDQGLQFLIQYYNGEERAKGNILERFSAQQFPDLHSELNLSSLELGDSALYFCASSLRQGPYGYTFGSGTRLTVV.

The V and J genes are TRBV5-4 and TRBJ2-1; 9 bases agree with TRBD1. The CDR3 loop spans 17 amino acids. CDR1 SGHNT and CDR2 YYREEE come from the germline V gene (reference sequence). Losses at the gene ends were 5 bases for V and 4 bases for J; bases not matched to a gene: 13. The CDR3 DNA reads as TGTGCCAGCAGGAAGGACCTCCGGGACAGGGCTTACAATGAGCAGTTCTTC. Translating it yields CASRKDLRDRAYNEQFF.

This clone was picked up one time. The chain combines TRBV30 with TRBJ1-5; the D is unclear. The CDR3 consists of 12 residues. From germline, CDR1 is GTSNPN and CDR2 SVGIG (reference sequence). V dropped 0 bases and J dropped 7 bases, with 7 bases sitting between them. Here the CDR3 DNA reads TGTGCCTGGAGTGTTTCGAGGCAGCCCCAGCATTTT. This encodes CAWSVSRQPQHF. The complete variable domain, with remaining parts taken from reference TRBV30 and TRBJ1-5, reads SQTIHQWPATLVQPVGSPLSLECTVEGTSNPNLYWYRQAAGRGLQLLFYSVGIGQISSEVPQNLSASRPQDRQFILSSKKLLLSDSGFYLCAWSVSRQPQHFGDGTRLSIL.

The chain has TRBV7-9 and TRBJ2-1, with D maybe TRBD2 (5 bases). This CDR3 spans 14 amino acids. Per germline, CDR1 SEHNR and CDR2 FQNEAQ (reference sequence). Trimming shortened V by 5 bases and J by 8 bases, and 16 bases separated the two germline ends. The CDR3 is CASSPRGSSDEQFF. The CDR3 DNA sequence: TGTGCCAGCAGCCCCCGGGGTAGCTCCGATGAGCAGTTCTTC.

The chain recombines TRBV4-3 with TRBJ2-1; TRBD2 matches 11 bases. Germline CDR1 and CDR2: LGHNA and YSLEER. Trimming removed 4 bases from V and 1 base from J; junction bases left unmatched: 3. The CDR3 has 16 amino acids. The CDR3 region has the DNA TGCGCCAGCAGCCCCGGGACTAGCGGTTCCTACAATGAGCAGTTCTTC. Protein product: CASSPGTSGSYNEQFF.

The CDR3 DNA reads TGCGCCAGCAGTCGAAGGACTAGTAGAGGCGAGCAGTACTTC. Amino acid sequence: CASSRRTSRGEQYF. J is TRBJ2-7 and V is TRBV10-1; 7 nucleotides align to TRBD2. J lost 6 bases, V lost 5 bases, and 10 bases had no gene match. CDR1 and CDR2 from the germline V gene are WNHNN and SYGVQD (reference sequence). The CDR3 has 14 residues.

The chain couples TRBV4-3 to TRBJ2-1, with a weak D call TRBD1 (6 bases). The V gene lost 1 base and the J gene lost 4 bases, with 8 bases spanning the gap. This CDR3 has 14 residues. Germline V lookup: CDR1 LGHNA, CDR2 YSLEER. In DNA form, the CDR3 reads TGCGCCAGCAGCCAAGCCGGACAGTACAATGAGCAGTTCTTC. Its protein is CASSQAGQYNEQFF.

The CDR3 sequence is CASSLSGRGGYEQYF. CDR3 nucleotides: TGTGCCAGCAGCCTTAGCGGGAGAGGGGGCTACGAGCAGTACTTC. The chain couples TRBV7-9 to TRBJ2-7, with 9 bases lining up with TRBD2. Germline-derived CDR1 and CDR2 are SEHNR and FQNEAQ (reference sequence). The CDR3 totals 15 residues. V lost 5 bases to trimming and J lost 3 bases; unmatched junction nucleotides: 8.

The chain carries TRBV27 and TRBJ1-2, with 7 bases lining up with TRBD1. With V trimmed by 4 bases and J by 7 bases, 6 bases remained unmatched. The CDR3 has 13 amino acids. CDR1 and CDR2 from the germline V gene are MNHEY and SMNVEV (reference sequence). Here the CDR3 reads CASSSRGPGGYTF. DNA of the CDR3: TGTGCCAGCAGTTCAAGGGGGCCGGGTGGCTACACCTTC.

Note on this clone: The same CDR3 is also encoded by other DNA sequences in this sample. The chain uses TRBV20-1 and TRBJ2-5; D gene ambiguous. The CDR3 has 11 residues. Per germline, CDR1 DFQATT and CDR2 SNEGSKA (reference sequence). Between the trimmed V and J ends, which lost 3 bases and 1 base, there was a span of 3 bases. CDR3 nucleotide sequence: TGCAGTGCTAGCGGCCAAGAGACCCAGTACTTC. Amino acid sequence: CSASGQETQYF.